Below, one TCR beta chain is given with its context. What it binds is not known. The data belong to a study of liver allograft versus peripheral blood T cells. Study-level information: The authors compared T cell receptor repertoires in transplanted livers with recipients' peripheral blood repertoires.

Study results and caveats: Liver allograft and peripheral blood T cell receptor repertoires reportedly differed.

TCRdb re-called the reads through MiXCR, storing one row per CDR3 protein. The repertoire consists of 6,500 to 9,500 distinct CDR3 sequences, with 17% occurring once and the leading ten covering roughly 1.5%. The TCR was taken from a human patient who had a liver transplant. A share of the T cells may be of graft donor origin.

The CDR3 sequence is CASSPGQGDEKLFF. The CDR3, as DNA: TGTGCCAGCTCACCAGGACAGGGGGATGAAAAACTGTTTTTT. This chain joins TRBV18 and TRBJ1-4, with TRBD1 matching over 10 bases. V shed 2 bases and J 6 bases; nucleotides not matched to a gene: 0. The CDR3 sequence is 14 residues long. Germline V gene data show CDR1 as KGHSH and CDR2 as LQKENI.